This TCR beta chain was profiled in a study of shared clonotypes between healthy human individuals. Trimming stripped 4 bases from V and 2 bases from J, with 13 bases between. CDR1 SGHDT and CDR2 YYEEEE come from the germline V gene. The length of the CDR3 is 15 residues. In the source study's methods: For the immunoSEQ data, sequences were junction-only without quality scores, so filtering differed. Measured with immunoSEQ multiplex PCR; TCRdb has only the in-frame clones, and not every one. The DNA gave D and trimming, while V, J and clone size come from that table. The sample contains about 2.1 million clones, just over 90% of which appear only once. Positively selected for CCR7, the CD45RO-negative cells used as naive CD8 cells excluded terminally differentiated effector memory CD45RA+ cells. Among the donors, all were Caucasian adults who lived in Nashville, Tennessee. Study-level results: Naive subsets generally exceeded memory subsets in estimated richness. Since donors were few, the genetic and exposure-history diversity represented was limited.

As for this clone: The antigen is undetermined.

Sequenced material: naive CD8+ T cells from PBMCs. J is TRBJ2-1 and V is TRBV5-6; D is unresolved. The receptor comes from a man aged 18 to 30 in good health. Some clones in this sample may be carry-over from other donors' samples. The CDR3: CASSPPELPYNEQFF. CDR3 sequence (DNA): TGTGCCAGCAGCCCCCCGGAGTTACCCTACAATGAGCAGTTCTTC.